This T cell receptor (beta chain) originates from a study of blood T cells in healthy people across ages. Primed by a sample-barcoded 5' primer and a J-beta primer mix, a second PCR proceeded for about 6 to 11 cycles. Using its own MiXCR run on the 5' RACE reads, TCRdb lists one record per CDR3 protein. Among hundreds of thousands of distinct CDR3 sequences listed, about 52% were seen once. Trimming cost V 6 bases and J 10 bases, with 19 bases left between them. CDR1 and CDR2 from the germline V gene are MNHEY and SVGEGT. The CDR3 spans 14 residues. This receptor was identified in a woman in her sixties or seventies in good health. The sequenced sample consisted of blood. The chain is built from TRBV6-2 or TRBV6-3 and TRBJ2-1, with D perhaps being TRBD1 or TRBD2 (5 bases each). CDR3 in amino acids: CASRISGRPYEQFF. The CDR3 DNA is TGTGCCAGCAGGATTTCAGGGAGACCCTACGAGCAGTTCTTC.